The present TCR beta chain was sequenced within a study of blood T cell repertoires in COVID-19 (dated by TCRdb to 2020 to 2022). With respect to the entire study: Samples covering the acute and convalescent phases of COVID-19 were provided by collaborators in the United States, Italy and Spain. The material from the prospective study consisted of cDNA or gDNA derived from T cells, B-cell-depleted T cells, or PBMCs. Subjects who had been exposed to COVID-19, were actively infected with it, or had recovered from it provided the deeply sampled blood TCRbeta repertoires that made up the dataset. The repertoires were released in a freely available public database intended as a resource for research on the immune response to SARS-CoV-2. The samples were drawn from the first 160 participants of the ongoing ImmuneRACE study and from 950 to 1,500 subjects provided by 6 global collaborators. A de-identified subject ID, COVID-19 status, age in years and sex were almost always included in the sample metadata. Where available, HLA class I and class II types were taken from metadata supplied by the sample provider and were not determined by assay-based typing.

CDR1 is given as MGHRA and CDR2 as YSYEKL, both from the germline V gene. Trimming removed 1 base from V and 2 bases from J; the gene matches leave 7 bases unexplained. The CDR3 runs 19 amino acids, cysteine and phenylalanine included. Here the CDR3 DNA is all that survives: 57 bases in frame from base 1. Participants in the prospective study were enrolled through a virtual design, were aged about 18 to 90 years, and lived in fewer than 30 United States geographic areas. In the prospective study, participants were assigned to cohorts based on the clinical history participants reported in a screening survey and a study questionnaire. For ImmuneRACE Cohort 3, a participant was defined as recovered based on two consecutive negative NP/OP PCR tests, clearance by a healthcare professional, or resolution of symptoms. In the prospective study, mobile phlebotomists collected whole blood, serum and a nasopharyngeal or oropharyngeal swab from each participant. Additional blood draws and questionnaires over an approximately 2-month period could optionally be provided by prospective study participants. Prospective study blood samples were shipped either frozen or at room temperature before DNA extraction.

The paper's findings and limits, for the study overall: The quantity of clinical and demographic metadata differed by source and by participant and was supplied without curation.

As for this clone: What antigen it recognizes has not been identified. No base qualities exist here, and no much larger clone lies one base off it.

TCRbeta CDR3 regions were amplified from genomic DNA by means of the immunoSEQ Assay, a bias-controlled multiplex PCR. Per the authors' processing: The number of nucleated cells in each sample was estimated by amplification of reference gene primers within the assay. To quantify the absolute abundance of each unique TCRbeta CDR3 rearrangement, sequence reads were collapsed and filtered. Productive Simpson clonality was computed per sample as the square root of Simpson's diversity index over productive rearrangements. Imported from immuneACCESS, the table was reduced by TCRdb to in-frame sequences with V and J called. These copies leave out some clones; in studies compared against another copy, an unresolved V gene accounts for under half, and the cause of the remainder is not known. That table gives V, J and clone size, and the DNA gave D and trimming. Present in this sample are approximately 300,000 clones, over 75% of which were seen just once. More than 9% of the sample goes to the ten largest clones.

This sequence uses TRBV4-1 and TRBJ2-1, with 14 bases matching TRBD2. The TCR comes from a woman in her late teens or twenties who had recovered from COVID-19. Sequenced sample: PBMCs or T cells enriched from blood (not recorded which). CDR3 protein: CASSQATSGGAWPYNEQFF. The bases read TGCGCCAGCAGCCAAGCGACTAGCGGGGGGGCCTGGCCCTACAATGAGCAGTTCTTC.